Sequencing of this T cell receptor (beta chain) was carried out in a study of cytomegalovirus exposure and HLA in healthy donors. This clone was observed a handful of times. PCR was performed using 60 Vbeta and 13 Jbeta primers. TCRdb's copy holds only in-frame clones and misses some; the assay was immunoSEQ multiplex PCR. In the table there are about 55,000 clones, about 77% of which are singletons. J was trimmed by 4 bases and V by 6 bases; bases with no gene match: 4. The germline V gene encodes CDR1 SNHLY and CDR2 FYNNEI. The CDR3 is 14 residues long. This rearrangement joins TRBV2 to TRBJ1-3; 9 nucleotides match TRBD1. The clonotype originates from a female donor in good health and CMV-seronegative. Specimen: PBMCs. Here the CDR3 reads CASRETGGGNTIYF. The DNA for the CDR3 is TGTGCCAGCAGAGAGACAGGGGGAGGAAACACCATATATTTT.